This T cell receptor (beta chain) was identified in a study of technical replicates of blood from a few donors. Data came from immunoSEQ multiplex PCR; TCRdb stores just in-frame clones and leaves some out. The sample has 65,000 to 80,000 clones; 95% to 98% are singletons. Trimming at V came to 2 bases and at J to 11 bases, leaving 5 bases not matched to a gene. From germline, CDR1 is DFQATT and CDR2 SNEGSKA (reference sequence). The CDR3 consists of 11 residues. The sample taken for sequencing was T cells isolated from PBMCs. The V call is TRBV20-1, the J call TRBJ1-1; TRBD1 aligns across 7 bases. The receptor comes from a human donor in good health. CDR3 amino acids: CSARLTGLAFF. CDR3 DNA sequence: TGCAGTGCTAGATTGACAGGGCTGGCTTTCTTT.